Sequencing of this TCR beta chain was carried out in a study of T-cell reconstitution after alpha-beta-depleted transplantation in children. Study-level findings and limits: One year post-transplant, T-cell counts and diversity were largely derived from T cells produced anew. Several hundred rapidly expanded clones from non-depleted graft cells reportedly supplied alpha-beta T cells about two months post-transplant.

This clonotype appeared many times. The antigen remains unidentified. Construction of the TCRbeta library involved unique molecular identifiers. TCRdb fed the PCR reads into MiXCR, producing one record per CDR3 protein. The sample has about 300,000 distinct CDR3 sequences; roughly a tenth are singletons. Sequences were derived from PBMCs, sampled before TCRalphabeta/CD19-depleted stem cell transplant. This sequence was found in a boy under three years old with acute myeloid leukemia, due to receive a stem cell transplant.

The CDR3 coding sequence is TGCAGCGTTGGAGAGGGCTACGAGCAGTACTTC. Amino acids: CSVGEGYEQYF. The rearrangement uses TRBV29-1 and TRBJ2-7; D is perhaps TRBD2 (5 bases). Germline V gene sequence: CDR1 SQVTM, CDR2 ANQGSEA. The CDR3 length is 11 residues. V shed 4 bases and J shed 3 bases, with 7 bases lying between them.